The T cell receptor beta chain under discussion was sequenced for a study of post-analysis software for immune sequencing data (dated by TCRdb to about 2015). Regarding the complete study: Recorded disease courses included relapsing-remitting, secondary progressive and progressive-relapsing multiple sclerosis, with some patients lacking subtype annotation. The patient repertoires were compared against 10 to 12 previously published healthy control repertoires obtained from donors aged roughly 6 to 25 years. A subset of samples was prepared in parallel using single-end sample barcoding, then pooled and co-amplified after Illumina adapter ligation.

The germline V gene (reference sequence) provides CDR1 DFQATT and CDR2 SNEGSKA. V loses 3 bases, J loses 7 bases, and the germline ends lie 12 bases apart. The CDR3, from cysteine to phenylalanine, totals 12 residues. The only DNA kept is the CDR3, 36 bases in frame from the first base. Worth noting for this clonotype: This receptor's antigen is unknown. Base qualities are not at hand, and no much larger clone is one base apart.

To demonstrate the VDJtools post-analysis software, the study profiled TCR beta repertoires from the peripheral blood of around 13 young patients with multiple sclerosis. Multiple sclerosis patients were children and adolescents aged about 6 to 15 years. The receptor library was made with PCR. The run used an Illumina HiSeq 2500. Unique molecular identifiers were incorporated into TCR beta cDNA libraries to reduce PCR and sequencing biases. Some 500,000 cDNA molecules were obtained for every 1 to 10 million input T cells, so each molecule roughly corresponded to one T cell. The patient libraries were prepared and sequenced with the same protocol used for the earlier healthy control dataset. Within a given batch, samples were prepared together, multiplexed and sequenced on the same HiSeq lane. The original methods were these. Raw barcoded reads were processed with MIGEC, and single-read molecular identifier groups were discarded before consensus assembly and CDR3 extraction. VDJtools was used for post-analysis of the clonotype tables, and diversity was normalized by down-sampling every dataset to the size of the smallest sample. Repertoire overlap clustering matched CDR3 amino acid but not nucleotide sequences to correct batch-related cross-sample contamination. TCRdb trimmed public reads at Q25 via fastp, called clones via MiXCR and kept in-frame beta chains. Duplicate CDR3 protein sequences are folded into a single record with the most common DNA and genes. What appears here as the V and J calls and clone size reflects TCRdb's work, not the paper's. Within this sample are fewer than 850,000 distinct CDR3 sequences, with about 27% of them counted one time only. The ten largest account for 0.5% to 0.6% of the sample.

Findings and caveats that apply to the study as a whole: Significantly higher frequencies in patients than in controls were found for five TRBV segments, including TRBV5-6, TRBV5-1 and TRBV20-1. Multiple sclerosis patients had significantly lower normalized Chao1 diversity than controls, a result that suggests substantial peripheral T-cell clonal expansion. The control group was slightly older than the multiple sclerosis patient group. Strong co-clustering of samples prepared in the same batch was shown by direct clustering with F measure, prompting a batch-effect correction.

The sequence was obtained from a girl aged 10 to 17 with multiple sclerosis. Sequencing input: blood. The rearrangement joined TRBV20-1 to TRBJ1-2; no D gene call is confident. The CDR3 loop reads CSARDGWSGYTF. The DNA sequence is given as TGCAGTGCTAGGGATGGGTGGAGTGGCTACACCTTC.